This T cell receptor (beta chain) was captured in a study of blood T cell repertoires in COVID-19 (dated by TCRdb to the early 2020s). With regard to the full study: Collaborator samples came from the United States, Italy and Spain and covered acute and convalescent phases of COVID-19. The material from the prospective study consisted of cDNA or gDNA derived from T cells, B-cell-depleted T cells, or PBMCs. The dataset comprised deeply sampled blood TCRbeta repertoires from subjects exposed to, actively infected with, or recovered from COVID-19. The repertoires were released in a freely available public database meant as a resource for research on the immune response to SARS-CoV-2. Samples came from the ongoing ImmuneRACE study (first 160 participants) plus 1,254 subjects from 6 global collaborators. A de-identified subject ID, COVID-19 status, age in years and sex were almost always included in the sample metadata. Where available, HLA class I and class II types were taken from metadata supplied by the sample provider and were not determined by assay-based typing. Summary of the overall study and its limitations: Clinical and demographic metadata were provided uncurated, with the amount varying by source and participant.

The CDR3, cysteine through phenylalanine, is 17 amino acids long. Only the CDR3 part of the read is kept: 51 bases, read in frame from the first base. CDR1 SGHVS and CDR2 FNYEAQ were looked up in the germline V gene. Trimming removed 1 base from V and 4 bases from J, leaving 17 bases between the germline ends. Note on this clone: The antigen this receptor binds is unknown. No base qualities exist here, and no much larger clone lies one base off it.

TCRbeta CDR3 regions were amplified from genomic DNA by means of the immunoSEQ Assay, a bias-controlled multiplex PCR. Per the original workflow: The number of nucleated cells in each sample was estimated by amplification of reference gene primers within the assay. To quantify the absolute abundance of each unique TCRbeta CDR3 rearrangement, sequence reads were collapsed and filtered. Productive Simpson clonality was computed per sample as the square root of Simpson's diversity index over productive rearrangements. This immuneACCESS table, as held by TCRdb, lists in-frame sequences with V and J called but not all clones. Of the missing ones, under half trace to an unresolved V gene in checked studies; the others have no known cause. V and J calls and clone size are those listed in that table; D and trimming were worked out from the DNA. This sample lists under 80,000 clones; about 86% were detected once. The ten top clones hold approximately 17% of the sample.

The collaborating institutions used their own protocols to collect whole blood in K2EDTA tubes. For TCRbeta analysis, collaborators shipped samples in one of three forms: frozen whole blood, isolated PBMCs, or DNA extracted from either of those sample types. The sequenced material came from peripheral blood. The TCR sequence derives from an elderly man in a cohort sampled during active COVID-19. This chain is built from TRBV7-6 and TRBJ1-3; the D gene is perhaps TRBD1, on 6 matching bases. CDR3 protein: CASSLVGQGSTGNTIYF. The DNA sequence is TGTGCCAGCAGCTTAGTCGGTCAGGGGTCAACAGGAAACACCATATATTTT.